A selection of T cell receptor beta chains follows, all from one sample in a study of CD8+ T cells in alopecia areata. Here immunoSEQ multiplex PCR was the method, and the copy in TCRdb shows in-frame clones only, minus some. Of roughly 210,000 clones in the sample, less than 50% are singletons; the top ten hold 2% to 3%. Here the sequenced sample was CD4+ T cells sorted from blood, taken around week 37, from a patient treated with tofacitinib. These receptors all come from a human donor with alopecia areata. The CDR3 runs from the conserved cysteine through the conserved F or W. Each record gives: V gene, D gene, clone size, J gene, CDR3 protein, CDR3 DNA. The D gene is left open where the match is weak. Clone size is stated in some rows and not others, as once, few, many or a class when expanded.

>TRBV27|.|.|TRBJ2-5
CASSYHPQETQYF
TGTGCCAGCAGTTATCACCCCCAAGAGACCCAGTACTTC
>TRBV7-8|.|.|TRBJ2-7
CASSSGGYSGHYEQYF
TGTGCCAGCAGCTCAGGGGGGTATTCAGGGCACTACGAGCAGTACTTC
>TRBV5-1|.|few|TRBJ2-6
CATSPGSGANVLTF
TGCGCCACCTCTCCAGGCTCTGGGGCCAACGTCCTGACTTTC
>TRBV5-1|.|.|TRBJ2-1
CASSIPTNEQFF
TGCGCCAGCAGCATACCGACCAATGAGCAGTTCTTC
>TRBV9|.|.|TRBJ2-1
CASSVVLTRAKSYNEQFF
TGTGCCAGCAGCGTAGTTTTGACTAGGGCCAAGAGCTACAATGAGCAGTTCTTC
>TRBV30|.|.|TRBJ1-2
CAWSVRGPSYGYTF
TGTGCCTGGAGTGTAAGAGGGCCGAGCTATGGCTACACCTTC
>TRBV2|.|.|TRBJ2-3
CASRWGLAVTDTQYF
TGTGCCAGCAGATGGGGGCTAGCGGTCACAGATACGCAGTATTTT
>TRBV5-1|.|.|TRBJ2-1
CASSRGVGGNEQFF
TGCGCCAGCAGTCGGGGTGTCGGAGGGAATGAGCAGTTCTTC
>TRBV4-3|TRBD2|.|TRBJ2-3
CASSQLHRSSGSTDTQYF
TGCGCCAGCAGCCAACTCCATAGGAGTAGCGGGAGTACAGATACGCAGTATTTT
>TRBV9|.|.|TRBJ2-3
CASSVVAGTRTDTQYF
TGTGCCAGCAGCGTAGTGGCGGGGACACGCACAGATACGCAGTATTTT
>TRBV5-1|.|.|TRBJ1-1
CASSLGNRRHTEAFF
TGCGCCAGCAGCTTGGGGAACAGGCGTCACACTGAAGCTTTCTTT
>TRBV11-2|.|once|TRBJ2-3
CASSRSPGVDTQYF
TGTGCCAGCAGCCGCTCTCCGGGGGTAGATACGCAGTATTTT
>TRBV2|.|.|TRBJ2-1
CASSAYNEQFF
TGTGCCAGCTCGGCCTACAATGAGCAGTTCTTC
>TRBV7-2|TRBD1|.|TRBJ1-2
CASRWDRAGYTF
TGTGCCAGCAGGTGGGACAGGGCTGGCTACACCTTC
>TRBV6-6|TRBD1|.|TRBJ1-5
CASSYDRDQPQHF
TGTGCCAGCAGTTACGACAGGGATCAGCCCCAGCATTTT
>TRBV18|.|.|TRBJ2-7
CASSPGLYEQYF
TGTGCCAGCTCACCGGGATTATACGAGCAGTACTTC
>TRBV4-2|TRBD2|.|TRBJ2-5
CASSQGRLAGEGETQYF
TGTGCCAGCAGCCAAGGAAGGCTAGCGGGAGAGGGGGAGACCCAGTACTTC
>TRBV30|.|few|TRBJ1-4
CAWMAQNEKLFF
TGTGCCTGGATGGCCCAAAATGAAAAACTGTTTTTT
>TRBV2|.|.|TRBJ2-7
CASSGGRIYEQYF
TGTGCCAGCAGTGGGGGACGGATCTACGAGCAGTACTTC
>TRBV15|.|.|TRBJ1-2
CATSRVSRTAGYGYTF
TGTGCCACCAGCAGAGTTTCCCGAACGGCAGGCTATGGCTACACCTTC
>TRBV5-4|.|few|TRBJ1-1
CASSSGPMNTEAFF
TGTGCCAGCAGCTCCGGACCTATGAACACTGAAGCTTTCTTT
>TRBV6-5|TRBD1|.|TRBJ1-1
CASRVTGVNTEAFF
TGTGCCAGCAGAGTCACAGGGGTTAACACTGAAGCTTTCTTT
>TRBV27|.|.|TRBJ2-2
CASSFGELFF
TGTGCCAGCAGTTTCGGGGAGCTGTTTTTT
>TRBV5-1|TRBD2|.|TRBJ2-1
CASSFLAGAYNEQFF
TGCGCCAGCAGCTTCCTAGCGGGGGCCTACAATGAGCAGTTCTTC
>TRBV7-9|.|.|TRBJ1-4
CASSRAMGLDEKLFF
TGTGCCAGCAGCCGAGCCATGGGGTTGGATGAAAAACTGTTTTTT
>TRBV5-1|TRBD2|.|TRBJ2-1
CASGLGQTNEQFF
TGCGCCAGCGGACTAGGACAAACCAATGAGCAGTTCTTC
>TRBV18|.|.|TRBJ2-3
CASSPASRVRTDTQYF
TGTGCCAGCTCACCCGCATCCCGGGTACGGACAGATACGCAGTATTTT